A single sample gave rise to the 26 T cell receptor beta chains below, sequenced in a study of patients and donors after allogeneic stem cell transplantation. A single record per CDR3 protein comes from TCRdb applying MiXCR to the RT-PCR reads. Of approximately 200,000 distinct CDR3 sequences listed, 35% to 50% were seen once; the top ten hold about 35%. The sample comprised blood, either unsorted or a sorted T cell fraction (not recorded which). The receptors here all came from a human donor who was either an allogeneic HSCT recipient or a stem cell or donor lymphocyte infusion donor (not recorded which). It is not recorded whose cells these are; they may come from a transplant donor.

In this sample, this clonotype turned up a few times. The chain carries TRBV2 and TRBJ1-5; D gene uncertain. The CDR3 sequence is 13 residues long. Germline values: CDR1 SNHLY, CDR2 FYNNEI. The V end lost 5 bases, the J end lost 7 bases, and 12 bases lay between the germline ends. CDR3 in DNA: TGTGCCAGCAGTTCAGATGGCAGCCAGCCCCAGCATTTT. Its protein product is CASSSDGSQPQHF.

V gene TRBV7-9 combines with J gene TRBJ2-1, with TRBD2 matching over 10 bases. The CDR3 has 15 amino acids. Germline V lookup: CDR1 SEHNR, CDR2 FQNEAQ (reference sequence). The trim removed 2 bases at V and 4 bases at J, leaving 2 bases unmatched. Here the CDR3 DNA reads TGTGCCAGCAGCTTAATTAGCGGGGGGTACAATGAGCAGTTCTTC. This codes for CASSLISGGYNEQFF.

The chain uses TRBV9 and TRBJ1-2; D call uncertain. CDR1 and CDR2 (germline): SGDLS, YYNGEE. V was cut by 7 bases and J by 0 bases, with 13 bases left in between. The CDR3 totals 14 residues. CDR3 amino acids: CASPCGGTNYGYTF. As DNA, the CDR3 is TGTGCCAGCCCCTGTGGAGGGACTAACTATGGCTACACCTTC.

This clonotype was observed a few times. This rearrangement joins TRBV6-5 to TRBJ2-4, with TRBD2 matching 7 bases. CDR3 length: 15 amino acids. Trimming took 1 base from V and 7 from J; bases not matched to a gene: 7. In germline, CDR1 is MNHEY, CDR2 SVGAGI. The CDR3 spells CASSYYASGGNIQYF. For the CDR3, the DNA is TGTGCCAGCAGTTACTATGCTAGCGGTGGGAACATTCAGTACTTC.

V gene TRBV27 combines with J gene TRBJ2-1; TRBD2 is a possible D gene (7 bases). V was trimmed by 2 bases and J by 12 bases, leaving 14 bases between them. The CDR3 has 13 amino acids. CDR1 MNHEY and CDR2 SMNVEV come from the germline V gene (reference sequence). CDR3 nucleotides: TGTGCCAGCAGTTTAAGAGGGGGGGACGGGCAGTTCTTC. Its translation: CASSLRGGDGQFF.

V gene TRBV20-1 combines with J gene TRBJ1-2; 7 nucleotides match TRBD1. Germline V gives CDR1 DFQATT, CDR2 SNEGSKA (reference sequence). V shed 5 bases and J 1 base; nucleotides not matched to a gene: 7. This CDR3 contains 14 residues. CDR3 region: CSASGQAVNYGYTF. The CDR3 DNA follows: TGCAGTGCTTCAGGACAGGCCGTTAACTATGGCTACACCTTC.

This clonotype has only a few counts. The V call is TRBV7-2, the J call TRBJ2-7; no reliable D call. Trimming shortened V by 4 bases and J by 2 bases, and 6 bases separated the two germline ends. Germline lookup yields CDR1 SGHTA and CDR2 FQGNSA. The CDR3 loop spans 12 amino acids. CDR3 region: CASSSYTYEQYF. The CDR3 DNA reads as TGTGCCAGCAGCTCCTACACCTACGAGCAGTACTTC.

The gene calls are TRBV2 and TRBJ1-1; TRBD1 is a possible D gene (6 bases). The germline gives CDR1 SNHLY, CDR2 FYNNEI. V was clipped by 7 bases and J by 13 bases, with 16 bases between them. The length of the CDR3 is 11 residues. The CDR3 loop reads CASTEGQSGFF. The CDR3 DNA sequence: TGTGCCAGCACTGAGGGACAATCAGGTTTCTTT.

V usage is TRBV7-9 and J usage is TRBJ2-1, with 8 positions matching TRBD2. In germline, CDR1 is SEHNR, CDR2 FQNEAQ (reference sequence). The CDR3 sequence is 14 residues long. V was clipped by 5 bases and J by 8 bases; unmatched bases: 8. CDR3 DNA sequence: TGTGCCAGCAGCGCCCGTAGCGGGGTGGATGAGCAGTTCTTC. Protein sequence: CASSARSGVDEQFF.

This clonotype occurred once. This chain's CDR3 is CASSSDLASSYNEQFF. As DNA, the CDR3 is TGTGCCAGCAGCTCGGATCTAGCGAGCTCCTACAATGAGCAGTTCTTC. The chain carries TRBV5-6 and TRBJ2-1, with D perhaps TRBD2 (6 bases). V lost 3 bases and J lost 0, with 13 bases in between. Germline V gene lookup returns CDR1 SGHDT and CDR2 YYEEEE. The CDR3 runs 16 residues. The whole variable domain, filled in from reference TRBV5-6 and TRBJ2-1, reads DAGVTQSPTHLIKTRGQQVTLRCSPKSGHDTVSWYQQALGQGPQFIFQYYEEEERQRGNFPDRFSGHQFPNYSSELNVNALLLGDSALYLCASSSDLASSYNEQFFGPGTRLTVL.

The chain combines TRBV6-5 with TRBJ2-3; D perhaps matches TRBD1 (6 bases). From germline, CDR1 is MNHEY and CDR2 SVGAGI. The CDR3 extends over 14 amino acids. V lost 4 bases and J 4 bases, leaving 12 bases between the germline ends. CDR3 protein: CASSSGQPADTQYF. The CDR3 nucleotides read TGTGCCAGCAGTTCCGGACAGCCGGCAGATACGCAGTATTTT.

The chain couples TRBV13 to TRBJ1-2, with unresolved D. V lost 2 bases and J 5 bases, leaving 12 bases between the germline ends. The CDR3 totals 14 residues. Germline V gene sequence: CDR1 PRHDT, CDR2 FYEKMQ (reference sequence). The CDR3 is CASSLLGFDYGYTF. The DNA for the CDR3 is TGTGCCAGCAGCTTACTAGGGTTTGATTATGGCTACACCTTC.

A few counts support this clonotype. The chain couples TRBV4-3 to TRBJ1-5; no definite D call. Looked up from germline, CDR1 is LGHNA and CDR2 is YSLEER. V lost 0 bases to trimming and J lost 7 bases, with 7 bases between them. This CDR3 comprises 13 residues. The DNA of the CDR3 is TGCGCCAGCAGCCAAGAAATGGGGCAGCCCCAGCATTTT. Translating gives CASSQEMGQPQHF.

The chain is built from TRBV7-2 and TRBJ1-6; TRBD1 is a possible D gene (6 bases). The CDR3 is made up of 15 amino acids. Between the trimmed V and J ends, which lost 8 bases and 6 bases, there was a span of 17 bases. Germline V gene sequence: CDR1 SGHTA, CDR2 FQGNSA. CDR3: CASGLRGAGNSPLHF. The CDR3 nucleotides read TGTGCCAGCGGACTTCGGGGGGCGGGTAATTCACCCCTCCACTTT.

The V call is TRBV20-1, the J call TRBJ2-1, with D tentatively TRBD2 (6 bases). Germline CDR1 is DFQATT and CDR2 is SNEGSKA (reference sequence). The CDR3 sequence is 13 residues long. CDR3 DNA: TGCCTTCCGGGACTCCGCTCCTACAATGAGCAGTTCTTC. Residues: CLPGLRSYNEQFF.

The rearrangement uses TRBV4-2 and TRBJ2-1; 15 nucleotides agree with TRBD2. CDR3 length equals 18 residues. Trimming cost V 4 bases and J 3 bases; bases outside gene matches: 7. CDR1 LGHNA and CDR2 YNFKEQ come from the germline V gene. CDR3 amino acids: CASSPRGLAGGIYNEQFF. CDR3 DNA sequence: TGTGCCAGCAGCCCGCGGGGACTAGCGGGAGGAATCTACAATGAGCAGTTCTTC.

The gene calls are TRBV4-3 and TRBJ2-1; no clear D. The V end lost 4 bases, the J end lost 0 bases, and 10 bases lay between the germline ends. Germline values: CDR1 LGHNA, CDR2 YSLEER. The CDR3 is 15 residues long. The DNA of the CDR3 is TGCGCCAGCAGCCTCGGGTATGACTCCTACAATGAGCAGTTCTTC. Translated: CASSLGYDSYNEQFF.

The chain is built from TRBV4-3 and TRBJ1-1; D is undetermined. Germline V lookup: CDR1 LGHNA, CDR2 YSLEER. The V gene lost 5 bases and the J gene lost 10 bases, with 11 bases spanning the gap. This CDR3 is built from 11 residues. CDR3 DNA: TGCGCCAGCAGCGAACCGGGCCCAGCTTTCTTT. This sequence encodes CASSEPGPAFF.

The chain is built from TRBV7-2 and TRBJ2-5; TRBD1 aligns across 8 bases. V shed 1 base, J shed 3 bases, and the junction held 4 bases outside the gene matches. The CDR3 is 15 residues long. Looked up from germline, CDR1 is SGHTA and CDR2 is FQGNSA. In DNA, the CDR3 is TGTGCCAGCAGCTTAGGGGGACAGGTTGAAGAGACCCAGTACTTC. As protein: CASSLGGQVEETQYF. The full variable domain, in which reference TRBV7-2 and TRBJ2-5 provide the parts outside the CDR3, is GAGVSQSPSNKVTEKGKDVELRCDPISGHTALYWYRQSLGQGLEFLIYFQGNSAPDKSGLPSDRFSAERTGGSVSTLTIQRTQQEDSAVYLCASSLGGQVEETQYFGPGTRLLVL.

This clonotype was observed a few times. The chain is built from TRBV6-5 and TRBJ2-7; 7 bases align to TRBD1. V lost 0 bases to trimming and J lost 0 bases; unmatched junction nucleotides: 2. This CDR3 comprises 15 residues. Per the germline V gene, CDR1 is MNHEY and CDR2 is SVGAGI. CDR3 DNA sequence: TGTGCCAGCAGTTACTCCGGGACAGTCTCCTACGAGCAGTACTTC. Translation: CASSYSGTVSYEQYF.

The genes are TRBV27 and TRBJ1-4; the D is unclear. V dropped 7 bases and J dropped 8 bases, with 14 bases sitting between them. The CDR3 loop spans 13 amino acids. Germline lookup yields CDR1 MNHEY and CDR2 SMNVEV (reference sequence). The CDR3 nucleotides are TGTGCCAGCATGAAGGAGACGGAGGAAAAACTGTTTTTT. As protein: CASMKETEEKLFF.

The chain combines TRBV12-3 or TRBV12-4 with TRBJ1-1; the D is unclear. CDR3 length: 13 amino acids. V was cut by 7 bases and J by 0 bases, with 9 bases left in between. CDR3: CASNPPMNTEAFF. The DNA for the CDR3 is TGTGCCAGCAACCCTCCTATGAACACTGAAGCTTTCTTT.

V usage is TRBV7-9 and J usage is TRBJ2-2; 7 bases map to TRBD1. Germline V lookup: CDR1 SEHNR, CDR2 FQNEAQ (reference sequence). J gave up 4 bases and V 4 bases, and 9 bases lay outside the gene matches. The CDR3 has 16 amino acids. The CDR3 protein is CASSSPTPGGTGELFF. In DNA, the CDR3 is TGTGCCAGCAGCTCACCAACCCCAGGGGGCACCGGGGAGCTGTTTTTT.

J is TRBJ1-1 and V is TRBV5-1, with D maybe TRBD1 (6 bases). Germline V lookup: CDR1 SGHRS, CDR2 YFSETQ. V was trimmed by 0 bases and J by 6 bases, leaving 15 bases between them. The CDR3 totals 15 residues. The CDR3 here is CASSLDGGQFPEAFF. Written as DNA, the CDR3 is TGCGCCAGCAGCTTGGATGGGGGGCAGTTCCCTGAAGCTTTCTTT.

This clonotype has only a few counts. The chain combines TRBV6-1 with TRBJ1-5; no clear D. This CDR3 is built from 12 residues. Looked up from germline, CDR1 is MNHNS and CDR2 is SASEGT. Trimming cost V 11 bases and J 2 bases, with 10 bases left between them. The CDR3 loop reads CAGSMGNQPQHF. Here the CDR3 DNA reads TGTGCCGGGAGTATGGGCAATCAGCCCCAGCATTTT.

V and J are TRBV6-6 and TRBJ2-7; no clear D gene. Germline assignment: CDR1 MNHNY and CDR2 SVGAGI (reference sequence). The CDR3 is 13 amino acids. Deletions cut 0 bases from V and 0 bases from J, with 3 bases between. For the CDR3, the DNA is TGTGCCAGCAGTTACTCGCCCTCCTACGAGCAGTACTTC. Amino acids: CASSYSPSYEQYF.